The 15 T cell receptor beta chains below come from one sample, sequenced in a study of blood T cell repertoires in COVID-19. Libraries were prepared by immunoSEQ multiplex PCR; TCRdb keeps only in-frame clonotypes and omits some of them. Among approximately 350,000 clones listed, about 86% were seen once. The sample consisted of peripheral blood. The receptor set was obtained from a man under 40 with active or convalescent COVID-19.

This clone showed up just a few times. The rearrangement links TRBV25-1 to TRBJ2-1; D is possibly TRBD2 (6 bases). Germline-derived CDR1 and CDR2 are MGHDK and SYGVNS. V was cut by 3 bases and J by 4 bases, with 13 bases left in between. The CDR3 covers 15 residues. Here the CDR3 reads CASSERRGLYNEQFF. CDR3 bases: TGTGCCAGCAGTGAGAGGCGGGGCCTATACAATGAGCAGTTCTTC.

At least ten counts were recorded for this clone. The chain couples TRBV10-1 to TRBJ2-7; 8 bases align to TRBD1. Germline CDR1 is WNHNN and CDR2 is SYGVQD (reference sequence). The CDR3 is 16 amino acids. V dropped 2 bases and J dropped 3; count of bases not matched to a gene: 9. CDR3 amino acids: CASSEGTGRNYYEQYF. DNA for the CDR3: TGCGCCAGCAGTGAGGGGACAGGAAGGAACTACTACGAGCAGTACTTC.

This chain links TRBV18 with TRBJ1-1; TRBD1 matches at 10 bases. Germline CDR1 is KGHSH and CDR2 is LQKENI. The CDR3 sequence is 13 residues long. Trimming took 8 bases from V and 5 from J; bases not matched to a gene: 5. CDR3 residues: CASAAGQGTEAFF. The CDR3 DNA reads as TGTGCCAGCGCTGCGGGACAGGGGACTGAAGCTTTCTTT.

This clone occurred a few times. The genes are TRBV24-1 and TRBJ2-3; 8 positions agree with TRBD2. This CDR3 has 15 residues. Germline values: CDR1 KGHDR, CDR2 SFDVKD. The V and J ends lost 2 bases and 3 bases, in that order; junction bases with no gene match: 3. The CDR3, as DNA: TGTGCCACCAGTGATTCCTCGGGGGGGACAGATACGCAGTATTTT. This codes for CATSDSSGGTDTQYF.

This sequence joins TRBV6-4 and TRBJ1-2; no clear D gene. The CDR3 has 12 amino acids. Germline V gives CDR1 MRHNA, CDR2 SNTAGT. Trimming left V 2 bases short and J 4 bases short, with 5 bases between. The CDR3, as DNA: TGTGCCAGCAGTGACGGCTCCTATGGCTACACCTTC. This sequence encodes CASSDGSYGYTF.

This clone was observed once. The chain employs TRBV2 and TRBJ1-2; D call uncertain. Germline V CDR1 and CDR2: SNHLY, FYNNEI. V shed 8 bases and J shed 2 bases, with 12 bases lying between them. CDR3 size: 13 residues. The CDR3 DNA is TGTGCCAGCCCAGGCCGGATAAACTATGGCTACACCTTC. It yields the protein CASPGRINYGYTF.

This rearrangement joins TRBV4-3 to TRBJ2-5; 8 bases line up with TRBD2. The junction had 17 bases not matched to a gene; V was cut back by 6 bases and J by 5 bases. Germline values: CDR1 LGHNA, CDR2 YSLEER. This CDR3 is built from 17 residues. The CDR3 DNA is TGCGCCAGCAGTCCAACCTGGGCGGGGGGCCGCGGGGAGACCCAGTACTTC. Protein: CASSPTWAGGRGETQYF.

The V and J genes are TRBV12-3 or TRBV12-4 and TRBJ2-1; D is uncertain. The CDR3 runs to 12 residues. Between the trimmed V and J ends, which lost 6 bases and 6 bases, there was a span of 9 bases. The DNA for the CDR3 is TGTGCCAGCAGCCCCCACGGCAATGAGCAGTTCTTC. Translated: CASSPHGNEQFF.

This CDR3 is CATSDFGTVFPYEQYF. For the CDR3, the DNA is TGTGCCACCAGTGATTTCGGGACAGTCTTCCCCTACGAGCAGTACTTC. This sequence joins TRBV24-1 and TRBJ2-7; 7 bases are a match to TRBD1. The length of the CDR3 is 16 residues. Per the germline V gene, CDR1 is KGHDR and CDR2 is SFDVKD. V lost 1 base and J lost 2; bases outside the gene matches: 7.

The chain recombines TRBV10-3 with TRBJ2-6; D gene ambiguous. Deletions cut 3 bases from V and 2 bases from J, with 14 bases between. CDR1 ENHRY and CDR2 SYGVKD come from the germline V gene. This CDR3 is 17 amino acids long. CDR3 sequence: CAISDLLMAAGANVLTF. The CDR3 nucleotides are TGTGCCATCAGTGACCTTCTTATGGCTGCTGGGGCCAACGTCCTGACTTTC.

The chain links TRBV9 to TRBJ2-3; no reliable D call. The V and J ends lost 5 bases and 2 bases respectively, with 18 bases between them. The germline V gene encodes CDR1 SGDLS and CDR2 YYNGEE. CDR3 length: 16 amino acids. The CDR3 is CASSPSLNTNTDTQYF. CDR3 coding DNA: TGTGCCAGCAGTCCCTCCCTTAACACGAACACAGATACGCAGTATTTT.

The chain uses TRBV15 and TRBJ2-6; D is unclear. This CDR3 has 16 residues. Germline V gene sequence: CDR1 LNHNV, CDR2 YYDKDF (reference sequence). Trimming took 5 bases from V and 2 from J, leaving 13 bases between them. CDR3 region: CATSGPEIAGANVLTF. The CDR3 nucleotides read TGTGCCACCAGCGGGCCAGAAATTGCTGGGGCCAACGTCCTGACTTTC.

The chain couples TRBV28 to TRBJ1-2; no clear D. There are 15 residues in the CDR3. Germline CDR1 MDHEN, CDR2 SYDVKM. V lost 0 bases to trimming and J lost 4 bases, with 12 bases between them. DNA of the CDR3: TGTGCCAGCAGTTTATGGAGCGGGGAAAGCTATGGCTACACCTTC. Its protein product is CASSLWSGESYGYTF.

The chain couples TRBV4-3 to TRBJ2-1; a weak D match, TRBD1 (6 bases). The CDR3 sequence is 19 residues long. The V end lost 4 bases, the J end lost 10 bases, and 32 bases lay between the germline ends. CDR1 and CDR2 (germline): LGHNA, YSLEER. The CDR3 DNA follows: TGCGCCAGCAGCCCTAAGGCGTTCGTAACCAGTTACAGGGAGAAAGAGCAGTTCTTC. This gives the protein CASSPKAFVTSYREKEQFF.

The rearrangement links TRBV7-3 to TRBJ2-5; perhaps TRBD2 as D (5 bases). Trimming stripped 5 bases from V and 5 bases from J, with 18 bases between. The length of the CDR3 is 15 residues. Germline V gene data show CDR1 as SGHTA and CDR2 as FQGTGA. CDR3 amino acids: CASSPLGTTGETQYF. CDR3 coding DNA: TGTGCCAGCAGCCCCCTAGGCACCACGGGGGAGACCCAGTACTTC. The full variable domain, completed using reference TRBV7-3 and TRBJ2-5, is GAGVSQTPSNKVTEKGKYVELRCDPISGHTALYWYRQSLGQGPEFLIYFQGTGAADDSGLPNDRFFAVRPEGSVSTLKIQRTERGDSAVYLCASSPLGTTGETQYFGPGTRLLVL.